These 14 T cell receptor beta chains share one sample of origin, sequenced in a study of cytomegalovirus exposure and HLA in healthy donors. In the PCR, 60 Vbeta and 13 Jbeta primers were used. Sequencing was performed with immunoSEQ multiplex PCR; in TCRdb, only in-frame clones are kept and a portion is missing. Counted here are about 94,000 clones, about four fifths occurring once; the ten biggest clones make up about 4%. Sequenced: PBMCs. These receptors were obtained from a woman aged 40 to 50 in good health and CMV-seronegative.

The chain combines TRBV23-1 with TRBJ2-2; 9 bases map to TRBD1. TRBV23-1 is an ORF, and what it does is uncertain. Trimming at V came to 1 base and at J to 4 bases, leaving 4 bases not matched to a gene. The length of the CDR3 is 16 residues. CDR3 DNA: TGCGCCAGCAGTCAATTGACAGGGGGATTCACCGGGGAGCTGTTTTTT. Its protein product is CASSQLTGGFTGELFF.

J is TRBJ2-3 and V is TRBV6-4, with 10 bases lining up with TRBD2. This CDR3 has 14 residues. The junction had 2 bases not matched to a gene; V was cut back by 2 bases and J by 6 bases. The germline gives CDR1 MRHNA, CDR2 SNTAGT. DNA of the CDR3: TGTGCCAGCAGTGACAGCGGGGGGGCCGATACGCAGTATTTT. This sequence encodes CASSDSGGADTQYF.

This clone showed up just once. This chain connects TRBV5-1 to TRBJ1-2; a weak D match, TRBD1 (5 bases). Trimming shortened V by 6 bases and J by 2 bases, and 17 bases separated the two germline ends. This CDR3 has 15 residues. The germline gives CDR1 SGHRS, CDR2 YFSETQ. The CDR3 loop is CASNIGGDANYGYTF. The CDR3 DNA reads TGCGCCAGCAACATTGGGGGGGATGCGAACTATGGCTACACCTTC.

The chain employs TRBV7-9 and TRBJ2-3; D gene ambiguous. V lost 4 bases and J 3 bases, leaving 5 bases between the germline ends. This CDR3 spans 12 amino acids. Germline assignment: CDR1 SEHNR and CDR2 FQNEAQ (reference sequence). The CDR3 region is CASSSQTDTQYF. In DNA form, the CDR3 reads TGTGCCAGCAGCTCGCAGACAGATACGCAGTATTTT.

This clone was recorded a few times. The chain uses TRBV7-8 and TRBJ1-1; D possibly corresponds to TRBD1 (6 bases). V gave up 3 bases and J gave up 9 bases, with 17 bases separating them. Looked up from germline, CDR1 is SGHVS and CDR2 is FQNEAQ. The CDR3 covers 14 residues. The CDR3 bases are TGTGCCAGCAGCTTTGTGTCAGGGGTAAATAAAGCTTTCTTT. Its translation: CASSFVSGVNKAFF.

The chain has TRBV29-1 and TRBJ1-1; 8 bases map to TRBD1. The V gene's germline CDR1 is SQVTM and CDR2 ANQGSEA. Trimming removed 4 bases from V and 6 bases from J; junction bases left unmatched: 7. The CDR3 runs 13 residues. The CDR3 region has the DNA TGCAGCGTTGCAGGACAGGGCCTCGCTGAAGCTTTCTTT. Protein product: CSVAGQGLAEAFF. Drawing the rest from reference TRBV29-1 and TRBJ1-1, the complete variable domain is SAVISQKPSRDICQRGTSLTIQCQVDSQVTMMFWYRQQPGQSLTLIATANQGSEATYESGFVIDKFPISRPNLTFSTLTVSNMSPEDSSIYLCSVAGQGLAEAFFGQGTRLTVV.

For this clone: Its ends do not fully match the called genes, so a read error is possible. The chain employs TRBV19 and TRBJ1-1; TRBD1 aligns across 10 bases. Germline V lookup: CDR1 LNHDA, CDR2 SQIVND (reference sequence). The CDR3 is 12 residues long. The CDR3 spells CASRTGGGPFSF. The CDR3 DNA reads as TGTGCCAGCAGGACAGGGGGTGGTCCCTTTTCCTTT.

V is TRBV7-2 and J is TRBJ2-5, with TRBD1 matching 7 bases. Germline V gene data show CDR1 as SGHTA and CDR2 as FQGNSA. The CDR3 consists of 14 residues. Losses at the gene ends were 3 bases for V and 5 bases for J; bases not matched to a gene: 6. CDR3 sequence (DNA): TGTGCCAGCAGCTTGAGACAGGGATGGGAGACCCAGTACTTC. It is translated as CASSLRQGWETQYF.

This sequence joins TRBV6-5 and TRBJ1-1; D not certain. The CDR3 covers 15 residues. V was clipped by 6 bases and J by 4 bases, with 18 bases between them. CDR1 and CDR2 (germline): MNHEY, SVGAGI. The DNA of the CDR3 is TGTGCCAGCAGCCTAGCGGCAGACTTTCCCACTGAAGCTTTCTTT. Encoded protein: CASSLAADFPTEAFF.

J is TRBJ1-3 and V is TRBV9; D is ambiguous. Deletions cut 4 bases from V and 4 bases from J, with 12 bases between. The length of the CDR3 is 14 residues. In germline, CDR1 is SGDLS, CDR2 YYNGEE. The CDR3 DNA follows: TGTGCCAGCAGCCCAACGCAGTTGGGAAACACCATATATTTT. Its translation: CASSPTQLGNTIYF. Based on the CDR3 plus reference TRBV9 and TRBJ1-3, the full variable domain is DSGVTQTPKHLITATGQRVTLRCSPRSGDLSVYWYQQSLDQGLQFLIQYYNGEERAKGNILERFSAQQFPDLHSELNLSSLELGDSALYFCASSPTQLGNTIYFGEGSWLTVV.

Only a few counts were recorded for this clone. The chain has TRBV7-9 and TRBJ1-1, with 7 bases matching TRBD1. This CDR3 spans 14 amino acids. The J segment lost 0 bases and the V segment lost 9 bases, leaving 7 bases of the junction unmatched. Germline CDR1 SEHNR, CDR2 FQNEAQ (reference sequence). Here the CDR3 DNA reads TGTGCCAGTCTTGCGGGACAGATGAACACTGAAGCTTTCTTT. This encodes CASLAGQMNTEAFF.

Here the CDR3 reads CASRGDRGLGETQYF. CDR3 sequence (DNA): TGTGCCAGCAGGGGGGACAGGGGACTAGGAGAGACCCAGTACTTC. The V gene is TRBV6-5, the J gene TRBJ2-5, with 10 positions matching TRBD1. V lost 6 bases, J lost 4 bases, and 8 bases stayed unmatched. Germline CDR1 is MNHEY and CDR2 is SVGAGI. The CDR3 extends over 15 amino acids.

The chain has TRBV5-1 and TRBJ2-7; TRBD1 agrees at 10 bases. The CDR3 totals 15 residues. Germline CDR1 SGHRS, CDR2 YFSETQ. The V gene end was trimmed by 0 bases and the J gene end by 2 bases; junction bases not matched to a gene: 2. The CDR3: CASSLDGQGAYEQYF. The CDR3 DNA follows: TGCGCCAGCAGCTTGGATGGACAGGGGGCCTACGAGCAGTACTTC. The entire variable domain, with the rest obtained from reference TRBV5-1 and TRBJ2-7, is as follows: KAGVTQTPRYLIKTRGQQVTLSCSPISGHRSVSWYQQTPGQGLQFLFEYFSETQRNKGNFPGRFSGRQFSNSRSEMNVSTLELGDSALYLCASSLDGQGAYEQYFGPGTRLTVT.

The chain uses TRBV2 and TRBJ1-1; tentative D call: TRBD1 (5 bases). The germline V and J ends were trimmed by 1 base and 1 base, with 7 bases remaining between them. The CDR3 is made up of 14 amino acids. CDR1 is SNHLY, CDR2 FYNNEI, per germline. CDR3 coding DNA: TGTGCCAGCAGTGAAGACGGGGGGAACACTGAAGCTTTCTTT. Its protein product is CASSEDGGNTEAFF.